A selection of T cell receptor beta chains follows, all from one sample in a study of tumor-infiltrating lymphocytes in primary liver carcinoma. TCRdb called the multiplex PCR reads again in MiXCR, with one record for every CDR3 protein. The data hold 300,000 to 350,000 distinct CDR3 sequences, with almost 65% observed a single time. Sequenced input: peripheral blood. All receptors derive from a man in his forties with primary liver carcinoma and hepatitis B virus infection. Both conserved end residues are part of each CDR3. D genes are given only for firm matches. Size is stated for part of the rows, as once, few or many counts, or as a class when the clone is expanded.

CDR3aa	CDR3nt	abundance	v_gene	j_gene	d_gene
CASSSVEGGRVTFYGYNF	TGTGCTAGCAGCAGCGTTGAGGGAGGGCGAGTAACTTTCTATGGCTACAACTTC	.	TRBV11-2	TRBJ1-2	.
CANSPKQAYGTGRNIQYF	TGTGCCAACAGCCCCAAGCAGGCCTACGGGACCGGGAGGAACATTCAGTACTTC	.	TRBV11-2	TRBJ2-4	TRBD2
CASSSDRSSPLHF	TGTGCCAGCAGCTCGGACAGGTCTTCACCCCTCCACTTT	few	TRBV13	TRBJ1-6	TRBD1
CASSSPRGSGANVLTF	TGTGCCAGCAGTTCACCCAGGGGCTCTGGGGCCAACGTCCTGACTTTC	many	TRBV6-5	TRBJ2-6	.
CASSHSNNQPQHF	TGTGCCAGCAGCCACTCGAACAATCAGCCCCAGCATTTT	few	TRBV7-2	TRBJ1-5	.
CASGASGRSEQFF	TGTGCCAGCGGGGCTAGCGGGAGATCTGAGCAGTTCTTC	.	TRBV6-5	TRBJ2-1	TRBD2
CASSYSTVAGANTGELPF	TGTGCCAGCAGTTACTCGACTGTAGCGGGGGCGAACACCGGGGAGCTGCCTTTT	.	TRBV6-5	TRBJ2-2	TRBD2
CASSSDSVYYNEQFF	TGTGCCAGCAGCTCTGACAGCGTATACTACAATGAGCAGTTCTTC	few	TRBV5-4	TRBJ2-1	.
CAINQGTLYEQYF	TGTGCCATCAACCAGGGGACATTATACGAGCAGTACTTC	.	TRBV10-3	TRBJ2-7	.
CASSQTPGEWKETQNF	TGTGCCAGCAGCCAAACTCCTGGCGAGTGGAAAGAGACCCAGAACTTC	.	TRBV11-2	TRBJ2-5	.
CASSYGTGGTDTRYF	TGTGCTAGCAGTTACGGGACAGGTGGGACAGATACGCGGTATTTT	.	TRBV6-2/TRBV6-3	TRBJ2-3	TRBD1
CASSDGTSDYNEQFF	TGTGCCAGCAGTGACGGGACTAGCGATTACAATGAGCAGTTCTTC	few	TRBV6-4	TRBJ2-1	TRBD2
CVSSQPTGVTQYF	TGTGTCAGCAGCCAACCTACTGGCGTTACGCAGTATTTT	.	TRBV14	TRBJ2-3	.
CVSSLDGGSTNKQFF	TGTGTCAGCAGCCTAGATGGCGGGAGTACGAATAAGCAGTTCTTC	once	TRBV11-2	TRBJ2-1	TRBD2
CASSLGRRASAYNEHFF	TGTGCCAGCAGTTTGGGGCGGCGGGCCTCCGCCTACAATGAACACTTCTTC	.	TRBV12-3/TRBV12-4	TRBJ2-1	.
CASSQILVTVDSTGELFF	TGTGCCAGCAGCCAAATACTTGTGACAGTGGATTCCACCGGGGAGCTGTTTTTT	.	TRBV4-2	TRBJ2-2	.
CASSEARLAGQFF	TGTGCCAGCAGTGAAGCGCGACTAGCGGGTCAGTTCTTC	.	TRBV6-1	TRBJ2-1	TRBD2
CSVSPHTGPNTQYF	TGCAGCGTTAGCCCCCATACAGGGCCAAATACACAGTATTTT	.	TRBV29-1	TRBJ2-3	.
CSADSGRGFVAQYF	TGCAGTGCTGACAGCGGGAGGGGTTTCGTGGCCCAGTACTTC	.	TRBV20-1	TRBJ2-5	TRBD2
CACIFGQGGLGETQYF	TGTGCCTGCATTTTCGGACAGGGGGGACTTGGAGAGACCCAGTACTTC	few	TRBV6-5	TRBJ2-5	TRBD1
CAGSWGGPYEQYF	TGTGCCGGCAGTTGGGGGGGGCCCTACGAGCAGTACTTC	.	TRBV6-5	TRBJ2-7	.
CANSSARTEEQYF	TGTGCCAACAGTTCCGCCAGGACAGAGGAACAGTACTTC	.	TRBV11-2	TRBJ2-7	.
CASRKDRVNTVAFF	TGTGCCAGCAGAAAGGACAGGGTGAACACTGTAGCTTTCTTT	.	TRBV6-5	TRBJ1-1	TRBD1
CASSLVQGDTGELFF	TGCGCCAGCAGCTTGGTACAGGGTGACACCGGGGAGCTGTTTTTT	few	TRBV5-1	TRBJ2-2	.
CAWSVGPYLEGGYTF	TGTGCCTGGAGTGTAGGGCCGTATCTCGAAGGCGGCTACACCTTC	many	TRBV30	TRBJ1-2	.
CASSLGGHLAKNIQYF	TGTGCCAGCAGCTTAGGGGGACACCTAGCCAAAAACATTCAGTACTTC	medium-sized	TRBV11-2	TRBJ2-4	.
CSAVPTIIVGGPNNEQFF	TGCAGCGCCGTTCCTACGATTATCGTGGGAGGACCAAACAATGAGCAGTTCTTC	many	TRBV29-1	TRBJ2-1	.
CAISYPLPGRKEYEQYF	TGTGCCATCAGTTACCCTCTCCCGGGCCGGAAGGAATACGAGCAGTACTTC	.	TRBV6-5	TRBJ2-7	.
CASSLSGRLSYEQYF	TGTGCCAGCAGTTTAAGCGGGAGGCTCTCCTACGAGCAGTACTTC	.	TRBV28	TRBJ2-7	TRBD2
CASSSTELAGITDTQYF	TGTGCCAGCAGTTCCACCGAACTAGCGGGAATCACAGATACGCAGTATTTT	few	TRBV6-5	TRBJ2-3	TRBD2
CASSLNRDRDSYEQYF	TGTGCCAGCAGTTTGAACCGGGACAGGGACTCCTACGAGCAGTACTTC	.	TRBV28	TRBJ2-7	TRBD1
CASSSAMASWRPISSYNEQFF	TGTGCCAGCAGCTCAGCCATGGCTAGCTGGAGACCCATAAGCTCCTACAATGAGCAGTTCTTC	.	TRBV11-2	TRBJ2-1	.
CANSQGGDLAGEGNEQFF	TGCGCCAACAGCCAAGGTGGTGACTTAGCGGGAGAGGGCAATGAGCAGTTCTTC	.	TRBV4-1	TRBJ2-1	TRBD2
CAISHLAGGHNEQFF	TGCGCGATCAGCCACCTAGCGGGAGGGCACAATGAGCAGTTCTTC	.	TRBV4-3	TRBJ2-1	TRBD2
CASSLDSPYEQFF	TGCGCCAGCAGCTTAGACAGTCCCTATGAGCAGTTCTTC	few	TRBV5-1	TRBJ2-1	.
CASSLNQINEQFF	TGTGCCAGCAGCTTAAACCAAATCAATGAGCAGTTCTTC	medium-sized	TRBV11-3	TRBJ2-1	.
CASGLTGRGYTF	TGTGCCAGCGGACTGACGGGTAGGGGCTACACCTTC	many	TRBV12-3/TRBV12-4	TRBJ1-2	.
CASSLRGRYGGQETQYF	TGTGCCAGCAGCCTCCGAGGACGGTATGGGGGCCAGGAGACCCAGTACTTC	.	TRBV11-2	TRBJ2-5	.
CVSSEVGGGWTEAFF	TGTGTCAGCAGTGAAGTTGGAGGGGGCTGGACTGAAGCTTTCTTT	.	TRBV6-1	TRBJ1-1	TRBD1
CASSLVLAGVGRNEQLF	TGTGCCAGCAGTTTGGTTCTAGCGGGAGTAGGGCGTAATGAGCAGCTCTTC	once	TRBV5-6	TRBJ2-1	TRBD2